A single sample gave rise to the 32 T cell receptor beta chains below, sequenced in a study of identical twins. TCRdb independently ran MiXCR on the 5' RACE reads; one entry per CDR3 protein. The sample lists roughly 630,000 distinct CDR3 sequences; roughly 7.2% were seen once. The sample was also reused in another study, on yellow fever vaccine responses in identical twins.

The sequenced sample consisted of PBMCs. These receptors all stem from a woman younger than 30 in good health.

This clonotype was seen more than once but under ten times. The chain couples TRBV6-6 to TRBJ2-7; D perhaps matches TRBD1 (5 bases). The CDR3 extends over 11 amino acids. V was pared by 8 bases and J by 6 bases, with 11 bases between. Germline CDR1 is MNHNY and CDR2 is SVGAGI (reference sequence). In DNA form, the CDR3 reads TGTGCCAGCGGGGCAGGCTCCGAGCAGTACGTC. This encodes CASGAGSEQYV.

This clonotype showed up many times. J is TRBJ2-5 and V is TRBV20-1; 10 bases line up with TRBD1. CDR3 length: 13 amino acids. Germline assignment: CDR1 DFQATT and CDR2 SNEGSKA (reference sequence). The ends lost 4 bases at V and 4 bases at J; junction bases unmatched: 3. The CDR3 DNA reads TGCAGTGCTAAGACAGGGGGCGTAGAGACCCAGTACTTC. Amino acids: CSAKTGGVETQYF.

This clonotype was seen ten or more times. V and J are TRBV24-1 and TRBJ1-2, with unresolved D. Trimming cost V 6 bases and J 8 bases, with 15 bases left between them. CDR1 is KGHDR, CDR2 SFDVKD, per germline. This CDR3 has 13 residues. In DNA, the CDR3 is TGTGCCACCAGTCCTTCGGACCTTGGGGGCTACACCTTC. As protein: CATSPSDLGGYTF.

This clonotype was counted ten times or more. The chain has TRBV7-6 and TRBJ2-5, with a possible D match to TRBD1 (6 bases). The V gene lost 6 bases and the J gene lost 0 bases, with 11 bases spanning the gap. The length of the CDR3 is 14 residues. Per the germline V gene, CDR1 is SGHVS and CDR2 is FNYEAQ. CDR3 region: CASSPGVYQETQYF. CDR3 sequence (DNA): TGTGCCAGCAGTCCAGGGGTCTACCAAGAGACCCAGTACTTC.

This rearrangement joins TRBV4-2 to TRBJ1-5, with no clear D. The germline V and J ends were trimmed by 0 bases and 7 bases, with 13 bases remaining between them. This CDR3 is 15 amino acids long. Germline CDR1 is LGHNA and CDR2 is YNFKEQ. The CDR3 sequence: CASSQENTLGQPQHF. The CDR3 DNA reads TGTGCCAGCAGCCAAGAAAACACCCTAGGGCAGCCCCAGCATTTT.

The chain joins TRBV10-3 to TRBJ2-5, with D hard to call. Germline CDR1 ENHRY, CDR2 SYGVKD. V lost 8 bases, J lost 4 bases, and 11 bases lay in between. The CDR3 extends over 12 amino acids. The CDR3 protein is CAIRGSGETQYF. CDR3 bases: TGTGCCATCCGTGGGTCAGGAGAGACCCAGTACTTC.

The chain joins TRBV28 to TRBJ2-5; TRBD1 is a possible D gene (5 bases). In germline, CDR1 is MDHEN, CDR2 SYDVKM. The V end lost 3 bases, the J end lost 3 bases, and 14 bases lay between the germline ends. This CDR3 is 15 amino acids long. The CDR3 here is CASSFITGREETQYF. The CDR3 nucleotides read TGTGCCAGCAGTTTCATCACAGGAAGGGAAGAGACCCAGTACTTC.

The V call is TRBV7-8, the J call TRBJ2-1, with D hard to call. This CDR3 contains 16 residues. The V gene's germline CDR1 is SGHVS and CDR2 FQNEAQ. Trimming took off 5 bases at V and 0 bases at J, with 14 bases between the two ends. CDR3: CASSPRSSPSYNEQFF. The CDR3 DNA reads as TGTGCCAGCAGCCCAAGGTCCAGCCCCTCCTACAATGAGCAGTTCTTC. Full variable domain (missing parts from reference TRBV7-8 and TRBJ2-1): GAGVSQSPRYKVAKRGQDVALRCDPISGHVSLFWYQQALGQGPEFLTYFQNEAQLDKSGLPSDRFFAERPEGSVSTLKIQRTQQEDSAVYLCASSPRSSPSYNEQFFGPGTRLTVL.

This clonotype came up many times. This CDR3 reads CASSLLEYEAFF. DNA for the CDR3: TGTGCCAGCAGTTTACTAGAGTATGAAGCTTTCTTT. The rearrangement links TRBV12-3 or TRBV12-4 to TRBJ1-1; unclear D gene. This CDR3 is 12 amino acids long. V shed 2 bases and J shed 7 bases, with 8 bases lying between them.

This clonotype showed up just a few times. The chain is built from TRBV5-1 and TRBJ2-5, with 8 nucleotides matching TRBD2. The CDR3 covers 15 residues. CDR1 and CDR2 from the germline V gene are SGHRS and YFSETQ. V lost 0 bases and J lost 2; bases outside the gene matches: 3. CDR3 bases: TGCGCCAGCAGCTTGGCGGGAGGGCCTCAAGAGACCCAGTACTTC. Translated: CASSLAGGPQETQYF.

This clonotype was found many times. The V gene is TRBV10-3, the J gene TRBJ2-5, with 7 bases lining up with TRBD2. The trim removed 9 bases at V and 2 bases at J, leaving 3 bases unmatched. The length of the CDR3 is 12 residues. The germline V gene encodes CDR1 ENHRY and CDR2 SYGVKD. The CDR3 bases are TGTGCCATGGGAGGGACTCAAGAGACCCAGTACTTC. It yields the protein CAMGGTQETQYF.

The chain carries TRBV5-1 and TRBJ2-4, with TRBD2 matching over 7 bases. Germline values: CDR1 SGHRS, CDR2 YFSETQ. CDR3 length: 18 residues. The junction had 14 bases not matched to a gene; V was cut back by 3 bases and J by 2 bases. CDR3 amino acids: CASSSRWGGGSSKNIQYF. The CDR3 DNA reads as TGCGCCAGCAGCTCAAGATGGGGGGGGGGTTCATCCAAAAACATTCAGTACTTC. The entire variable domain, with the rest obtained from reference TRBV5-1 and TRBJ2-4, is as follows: KAGVTQTPRYLIKTRGQQVTLSCSPISGHRSVSWYQQTPGQGLQFLFEYFSETQRNKGNFPGRFSGRQFSNSRSEMNVSTLELGDSALYLCASSSRWGGGSSKNIQYFGAGTRLSVL.

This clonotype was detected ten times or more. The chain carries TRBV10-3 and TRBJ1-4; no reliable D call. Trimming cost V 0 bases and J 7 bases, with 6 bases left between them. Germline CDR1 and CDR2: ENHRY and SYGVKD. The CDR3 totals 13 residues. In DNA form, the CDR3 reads TGTGCCATCAGTGAGTCGGTTACTGAAAAACTGTTTTTT. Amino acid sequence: CAISESVTEKLFF.

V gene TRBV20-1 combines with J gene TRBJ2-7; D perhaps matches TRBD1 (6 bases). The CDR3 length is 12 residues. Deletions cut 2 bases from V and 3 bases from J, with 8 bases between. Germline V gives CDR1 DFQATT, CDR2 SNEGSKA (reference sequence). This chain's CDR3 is CSARKDSYEQYF. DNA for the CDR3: TGCAGTGCTAGAAAGGACAGCTACGAGCAGTACTTC.

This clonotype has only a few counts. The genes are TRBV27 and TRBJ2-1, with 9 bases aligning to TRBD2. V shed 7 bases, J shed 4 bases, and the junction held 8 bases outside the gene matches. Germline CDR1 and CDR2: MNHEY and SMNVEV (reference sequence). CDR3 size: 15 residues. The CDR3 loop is CASTLAGEGYNEQFF. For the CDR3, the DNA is TGTGCCAGCACCTTAGCGGGAGAGGGGTACAATGAGCAGTTCTTC.

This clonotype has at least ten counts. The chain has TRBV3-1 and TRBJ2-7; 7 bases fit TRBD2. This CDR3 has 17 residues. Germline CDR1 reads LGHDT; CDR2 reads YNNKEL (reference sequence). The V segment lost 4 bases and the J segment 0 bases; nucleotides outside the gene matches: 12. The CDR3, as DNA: TGTGCCAGCAGCCTATCAACGACTAGCCCTAGCTCCTACGAGCAGTACTTC. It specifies CASSLSTTSPSSYEQYF.

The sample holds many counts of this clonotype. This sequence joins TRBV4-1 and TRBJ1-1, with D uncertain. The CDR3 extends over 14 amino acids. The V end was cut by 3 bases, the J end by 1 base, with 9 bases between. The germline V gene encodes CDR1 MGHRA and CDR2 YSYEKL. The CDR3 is CASSHTTTNTEAFF. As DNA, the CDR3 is TGCGCCAGCAGCCACACGACAACGAACACTGAAGCTTTCTTT.

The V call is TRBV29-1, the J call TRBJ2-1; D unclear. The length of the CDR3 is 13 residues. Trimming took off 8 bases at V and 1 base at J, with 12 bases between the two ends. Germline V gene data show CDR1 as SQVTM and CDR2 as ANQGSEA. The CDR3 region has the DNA TGCAGCCCCACCCTGATATCCTACAATGAGCAGTTCTTC. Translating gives CSPTLISYNEQFF.

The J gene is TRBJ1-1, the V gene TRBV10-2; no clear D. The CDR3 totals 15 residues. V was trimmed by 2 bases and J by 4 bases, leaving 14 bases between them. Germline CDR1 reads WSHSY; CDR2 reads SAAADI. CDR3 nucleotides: TGCGCCAGCAGTGAGCCCCCGTCTCTGGGCACTGAAGCTTTCTTT. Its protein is CASSEPPSLGTEAFF.

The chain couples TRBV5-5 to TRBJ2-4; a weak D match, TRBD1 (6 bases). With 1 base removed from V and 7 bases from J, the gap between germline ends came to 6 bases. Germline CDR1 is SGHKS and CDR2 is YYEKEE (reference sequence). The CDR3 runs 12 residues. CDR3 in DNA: TGTGCCAGCAGCTTGACAGGGAACATTCAGTACTTC. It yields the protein CASSLTGNIQYF.

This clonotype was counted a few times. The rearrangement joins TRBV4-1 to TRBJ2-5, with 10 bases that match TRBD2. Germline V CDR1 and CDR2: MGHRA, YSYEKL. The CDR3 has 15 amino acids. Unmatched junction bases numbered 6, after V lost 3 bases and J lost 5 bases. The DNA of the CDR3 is TGCGCCAGCAGCCACAGAGCGGGGGGGCGGGAGACCCAGTACTTC. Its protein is CASSHRAGGRETQYF.

The DNA of the CDR3 is TGTGCCAGCAGCGTAGAGGGACAGGGGGCAAATGAGCAGTTCTTC. Encoded protein: CASSVEGQGANEQFF. The chain links TRBV9 to TRBJ2-1, with 12 bases aligning to TRBD1. Germline loops: CDR1 SGDLS, CDR2 YYNGEE. The CDR3 has 15 residues. V shed 0 bases and J 7 bases; nucleotides not matched to a gene: 2.

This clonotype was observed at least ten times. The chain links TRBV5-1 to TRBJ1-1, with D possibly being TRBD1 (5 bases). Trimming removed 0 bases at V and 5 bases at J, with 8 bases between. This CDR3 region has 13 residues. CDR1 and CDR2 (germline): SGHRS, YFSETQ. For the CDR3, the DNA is TGCGCCAGCAGCTTGGCCGAGGGGACTGAAGCTTTCTTT. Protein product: CASSLAEGTEAFF.

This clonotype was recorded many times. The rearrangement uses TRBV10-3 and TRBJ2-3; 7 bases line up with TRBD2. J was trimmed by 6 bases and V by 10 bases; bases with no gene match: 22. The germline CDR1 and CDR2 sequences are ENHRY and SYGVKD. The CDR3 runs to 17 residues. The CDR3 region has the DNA TGTGCCACAAGACACTCCGGGGCTAGCGGCGGCAGCGATACGCAGTATTTT. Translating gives CATRHSGASGGSDTQYF.

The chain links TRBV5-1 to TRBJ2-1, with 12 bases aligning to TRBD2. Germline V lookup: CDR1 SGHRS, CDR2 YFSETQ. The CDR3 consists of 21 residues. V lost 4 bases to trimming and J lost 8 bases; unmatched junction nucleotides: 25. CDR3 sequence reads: CASSPRSQRLAGDIRWDEQFF. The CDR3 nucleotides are TGCGCCAGCAGCCCTCGATCCCAAAGACTAGCGGGAGATATCCGCTGGGATGAGCAGTTCTTC.

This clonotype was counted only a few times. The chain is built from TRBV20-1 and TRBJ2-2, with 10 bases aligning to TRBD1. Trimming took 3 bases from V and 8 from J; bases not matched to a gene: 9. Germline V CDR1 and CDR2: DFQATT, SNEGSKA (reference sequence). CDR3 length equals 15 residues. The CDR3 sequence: CSARGQGSRGGELFF. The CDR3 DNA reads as TGCAGTGCTAGGGGACAGGGGAGTCGAGGGGGGGAGCTGTTTTTT.

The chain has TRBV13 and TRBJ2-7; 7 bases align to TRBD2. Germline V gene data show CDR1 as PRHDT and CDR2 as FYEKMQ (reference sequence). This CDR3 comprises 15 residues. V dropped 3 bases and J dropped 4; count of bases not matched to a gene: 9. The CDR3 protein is CASSFGGGSLYEQYV. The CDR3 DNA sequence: TGTGCCAGCAGCTTCGGCGGGGGATCCTTATACGAGCAGTACGTC.

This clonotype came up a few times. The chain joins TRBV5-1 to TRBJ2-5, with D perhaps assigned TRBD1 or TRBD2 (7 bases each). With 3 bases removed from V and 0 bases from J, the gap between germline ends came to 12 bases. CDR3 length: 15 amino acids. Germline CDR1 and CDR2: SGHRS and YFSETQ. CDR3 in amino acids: CASSYRGGNQETQYF. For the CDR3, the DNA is TGCGCCAGCAGCTACAGGGGAGGGAACCAAGAGACCCAGTACTTC.

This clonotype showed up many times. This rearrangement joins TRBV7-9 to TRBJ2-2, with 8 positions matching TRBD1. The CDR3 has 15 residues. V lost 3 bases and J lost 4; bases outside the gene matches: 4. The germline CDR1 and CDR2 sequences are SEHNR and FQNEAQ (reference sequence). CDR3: CASSLEGQGTGELFF. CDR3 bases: TGTGCCAGCAGCTTGGAAGGACAGGGCACCGGGGAGCTGTTTTTT.

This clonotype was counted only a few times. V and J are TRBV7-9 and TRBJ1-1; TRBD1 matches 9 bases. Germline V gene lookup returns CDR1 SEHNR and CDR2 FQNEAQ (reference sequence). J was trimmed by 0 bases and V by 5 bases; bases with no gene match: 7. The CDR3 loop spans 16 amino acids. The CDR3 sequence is CASSVPGQGLNTEAFF. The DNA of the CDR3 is TGTGCCAGCAGCGTACCGGGACAGGGCTTGAACACTGAAGCTTTCTTT.

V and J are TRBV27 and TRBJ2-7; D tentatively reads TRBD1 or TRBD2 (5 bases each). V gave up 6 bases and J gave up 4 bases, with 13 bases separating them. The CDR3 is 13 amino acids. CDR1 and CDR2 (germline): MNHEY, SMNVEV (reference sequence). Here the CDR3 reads CASRGVGLYEQYF. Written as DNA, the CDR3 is TGTGCCAGCAGGGGGGTAGGATTGTACGAGCAGTACTTC.

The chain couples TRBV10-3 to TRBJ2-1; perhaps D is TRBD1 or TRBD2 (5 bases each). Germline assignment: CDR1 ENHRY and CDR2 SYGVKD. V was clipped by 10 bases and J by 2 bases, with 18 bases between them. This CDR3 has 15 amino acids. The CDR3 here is CATDPGTFPYNEQFF. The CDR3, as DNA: TGTGCCACGGACCCCGGGACCTTCCCCTACAATGAGCAGTTCTTC.